This TCR beta chain stems from a study of OX40 agonist ivuxolimab in advanced cancers. Study-wide results and caveats: It was not determined which antigens were specifically recognized by the peripheral T cells that had undergone clonal expansion. More expanded clones were found, on average, in CD8+ than in CD4+ T cells. Clonal expansion among partial responders at 0.1-3.0 mg/kg ranked near the lowest.

The protocol was immunoSEQ multiplex PCR, while the TCRdb copy is restricted to in-frame clones and leaves out a portion. The profile shows some 99,000 clones, about four fifths of them singletons. Baseline was the first blood sampling point, followed by cycle 4 day 1 and cycle 7 day 1. This clone turned up a few times. Its antigen is unidentified. The TCR sequence derives from an adult with an advanced solid tumor such as melanoma, head and neck, liver or kidney cancer. Sequences were derived from CD4+ or CD8+ T cells sorted from blood, sampled in a trial of the OX40 agonist ivuxolimab.

CDR3 nucleotide sequence: TGCGCCAGCAGCCAAGTATCGATCACCAATGAGCAGTTCTTC. Its protein is CASSQVSITNEQFF. This chain links TRBV4-1 with TRBJ2-1; D ambiguous. V gave up 1 base and J gave up 6 bases, with 10 bases separating them. This CDR3 spans 14 amino acids. CDR1 and CDR2 from the germline V gene are MGHRA and YSYEKL.